This TCR beta chain originates from a study of cytomegalovirus exposure and HLA in healthy donors. There are 17 residues in the CDR3. Between the trimmed V and J ends, which lost 5 bases and 0 bases, there was a span of 17 bases. From germline, CDR1 is SEHNR and CDR2 FQNEAQ (reference sequence). The PCR had 60 Vbeta and 13 Jbeta primers. Some clones are missing from TCRdb's copy, which holds only in-frame ones; the method was immunoSEQ multiplex PCR. Among 250,000 or so clones, around 90% were seen once, and the ten largest hold about 1.5%. Study-wide findings and caveats: Most TCR sequences showed up rarely, but some public TCRs showed up in many donors.

The sample holds one count of this clone. No antigen is known for it. This clonotype originated in a girl under 10 years old in good health and CMV-seronegative. Sequences were obtained from PBMCs. This sequence joins TRBV7-9 and TRBJ1-3; a weak D match, TRBD1 (6 bases). CDR3 sequence: CASSPEQGPISGNTIYF. The CDR3 DNA sequence: TGTGCCAGCAGCCCGGAACAGGGCCCCATCTCTGGAAACACCATATATTTT.